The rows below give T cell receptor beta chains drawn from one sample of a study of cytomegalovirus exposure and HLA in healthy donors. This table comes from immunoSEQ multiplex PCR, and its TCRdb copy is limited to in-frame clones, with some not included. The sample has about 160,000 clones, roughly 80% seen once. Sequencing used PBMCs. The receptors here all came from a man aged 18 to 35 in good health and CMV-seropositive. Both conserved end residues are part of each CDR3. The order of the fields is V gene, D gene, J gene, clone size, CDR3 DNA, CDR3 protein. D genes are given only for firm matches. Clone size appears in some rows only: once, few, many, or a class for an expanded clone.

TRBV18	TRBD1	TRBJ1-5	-	TGTGCCAGCTCACCACAGGGGACAGTTCTTAATCAGCCCCAGCATTTT	CASSPQGTVLNQPQHF
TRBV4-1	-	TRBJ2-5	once	TGCGCCAGCAGCCAAGATGCGGAAGAGACCCAGTACTTC	CASSQDAEETQYF
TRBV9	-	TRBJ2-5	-	TGTGCCAGCAGCGTAGAACTAGGGGAGACCCAGTACTTC	CASSVELGETQYF
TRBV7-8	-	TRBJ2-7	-	TGTGCCAGCAGCTTCCGGGGCTACGAGCAGTACTTC	CASSFRGYEQYF
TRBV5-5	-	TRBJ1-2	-	TGTGCCAGCAGCTCTATCAGGGAAGACTGGTATGGCTACACCTTC	CASSSIREDWYGYTF
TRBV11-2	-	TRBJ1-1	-	TGTGCCAGCAGCTTCTCGGGGGAAGCTTTCTTT	CASSFSGEAFF
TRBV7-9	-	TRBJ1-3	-	TGTGCCAGCAGCCTTGAGACAGAATCCGGAAACACCATATATTTT	CASSLETESGNTIYF
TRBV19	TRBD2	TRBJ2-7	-	TGTGCCAGTAGTATTTTTACTAGCGGGGCCTACGAGCAGTACTTC	CASSIFTSGAYEQYF
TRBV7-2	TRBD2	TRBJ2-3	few	TGTGCCAGCGCCCCGCGGGCTAGCGGGACCCTTACGCAGTATTTT	CASAPRASGTLTQYF
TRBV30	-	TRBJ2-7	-	TGTGCCTGGAGTGTCGGTGGAGATTCTGCTCGGTACTTC	CAWSVGGDSARYF
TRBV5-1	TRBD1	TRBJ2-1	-	TGCGCCAGCAGGGGGGACAGGGAGTACAATGAGCAGTTCTTC	CASRGDREYNEQFF
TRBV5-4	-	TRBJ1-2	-	TGTGCCAGCAGCGCAGACAGGCATGGCTACACCTTC	CASSADRHGYTF
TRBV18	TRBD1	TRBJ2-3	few	TGTGCCAGCTCACCGGGACAGGAATCCACAGATACGCAGTATTTT	CASSPGQESTDTQYF
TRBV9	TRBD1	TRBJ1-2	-	TGTGCCAGCAGCGTAGCACAAGGGGGCCGCGGCCCTTATGGCTACACCTTC	CASSVAQGGRGPYGYTF
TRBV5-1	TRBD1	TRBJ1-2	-	TGCGCCAGCAGCTGGGGGGACAGGGGCAACTATGGCTACACCTTC	CASSWGDRGNYGYTF
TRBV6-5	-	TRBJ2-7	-	TGTGCCAGCAGTAGAGGACTCATCCACTACGAGCAGTACTTC	CASSRGLIHYEQYF
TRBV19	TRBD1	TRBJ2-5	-	TGTGCCAGTGGACAGGGGGCGAACTACCAAGAGACCCAGTACTTC	CASGQGANYQETQYF
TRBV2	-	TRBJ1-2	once	TGTGCCAGCAGCGACTATGGCTACACCTTC	CASSDYGYTF
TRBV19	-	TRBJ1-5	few	TGTGCCAGTAGTACGCCGGAGTGGGACTCCCTTGTTGAGCCCCAGCATTTT	CASSTPEWDSLVEPQHF
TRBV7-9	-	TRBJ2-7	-	TGTTCCAGCAGTTTTGCCAGCGAGCAGTACTTC	CSSSFASEQYF
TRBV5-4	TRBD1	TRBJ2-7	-	TGTGCCAGCAGCTTCCAGGGGGCGAATGTCCACGAGCAGTACTTC	CASSFQGANVHEQYF
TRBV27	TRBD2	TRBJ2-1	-	TGTGCCAGCAGTTTAGGCTTAGCGGGGTACAATGAGCAGTTCTTC	CASSLGLAGYNEQFF
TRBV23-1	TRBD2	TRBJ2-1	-	TGCGCCAGCAGCTCTAGCGGGAGGAACAATGAGCAGTTCTTC	CASSSSGRNNEQFF
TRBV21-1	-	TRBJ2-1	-	TGTGCCAGCAGCATGGTACTAGCGGGAGCTAGCTCCTACAATGAGCAGTTCTTC	CASSMVLAGASSYNEQFF
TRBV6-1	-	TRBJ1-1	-	TGTGCCAGCAGTGGACAGTCGAACACTGAAGCTTTCTTT	CASSGQSNTEAFF
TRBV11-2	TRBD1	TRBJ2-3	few	TGTGCCAGCAGCTTCCCGGGACAGGGCCCTACGCAGTATTTT	CASSFPGQGPTQYF
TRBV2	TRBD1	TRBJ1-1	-	TGTGCCAGCAGTGGGGTTAGGACAGGGGAGGGGACTGAAGCTTTCTTT	CASSGVRTGEGTEAFF
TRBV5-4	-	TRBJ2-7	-	TGTGCCAGCAGGCAGGGCGGGACGGCAACCTACGAGCAGTACTTC	CASRQGGTATYEQYF
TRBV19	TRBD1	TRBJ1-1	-	TGTGCCAGTAGCCCGATAACAGGGGGCCTCCTCCGGAACACTGAAGCTTTCTTT	CASSPITGGLLRNTEAFF
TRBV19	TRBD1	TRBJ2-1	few	TGTGCCAGTAGTGAGGGGACAGTCGGGCGATATTTGAAGCAGTTCTTC	CASSEGTVGRYLKQFF
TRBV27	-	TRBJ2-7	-	TGTGCCAGCAGTTTAAGTTCAGGGGCCTACGAGCAGTACTTC	CASSLSSGAYEQYF
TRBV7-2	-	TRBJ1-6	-	TGTGCCAGCAGTCGGTACTATAATTCACCCCTCCACTTT	CASSRYYNSPLHF
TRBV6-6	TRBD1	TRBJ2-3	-	TGTGCCAGCAGTTACCCGGGACAGGGCACAGATACGCAGTATTTT	CASSYPGQGTDTQYF
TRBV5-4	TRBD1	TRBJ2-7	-	TGTGCCAGCAGCACCTTGACCGGGACAGCAAAATACGAGCAGTACTTC	CASSTLTGTAKYEQYF
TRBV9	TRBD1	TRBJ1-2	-	TGTGCCAGCAGCGTACTCGGGACAGGACTCTATGGCTACACCTTC	CASSVLGTGLYGYTF
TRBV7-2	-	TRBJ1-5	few	TGTGCCAGCAGCTTTGGCTTCAATCAGCCCCAGCATTTT	CASSFGFNQPQHF
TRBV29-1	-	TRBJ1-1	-	TGCAGCGTTGATATGGCCACCCTGGGGGGAGGTGAAGCTTTCTTT	CSVDMATLGGGEAFF
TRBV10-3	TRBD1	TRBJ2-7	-	TGTGCCATCAGTTCCACCGGGACAGGGGGGTACGAGCAGTACTTC	CAISSTGTGGYEQYF
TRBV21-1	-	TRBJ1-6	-	TGTGCCAGCAGCTGGACAGGTAAAAATAATTCACCCCTCCACTTT	CASSWTGKNNSPLHF
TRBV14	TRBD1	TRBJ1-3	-	TGTGCCAGCAGCCAAGATCTCGACAGGGTGAACACCATATATTTT	CASSQDLDRVNTIYF
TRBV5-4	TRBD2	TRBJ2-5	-	TGTGCCAGCGGGTCCGGGGGGAAAGAGACCCAGTACTTC	CASGSGGKETQYF
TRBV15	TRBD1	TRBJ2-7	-	TGTGCCACCAGCAGGGGGGGGGACAGGGGGACCTACGAGCAGTACTTC	CATSRGGDRGTYEQYF
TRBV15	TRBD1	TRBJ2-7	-	TGTGCCACCAGCAGAGGGGGACAGGGTGGCCACGAGCAGTACTTC	CATSRGGQGGHEQYF
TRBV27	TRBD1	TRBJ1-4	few	TGTGCCAGCAGTTTGAGACAGGGTGTCATTAGTGGTGAAAAACTGTTTTTT	CASSLRQGVISGEKLFF
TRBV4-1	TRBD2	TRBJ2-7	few	TGCGCCAGCAGCCACCGCCCTAGCGGGAGGACCTACGAGCAGTACTTC	CASSHRPSGRTYEQYF
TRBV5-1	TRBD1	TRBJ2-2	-	TGCGCCAGCAGCTTGATATTTGGACAGGGCCCTCGCACCGGGGAGCTGTTTTTT	CASSLIFGQGPRTGELFF
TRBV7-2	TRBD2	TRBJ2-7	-	TGTGCCAGCAGCTTTCCAAGGACTAGCGGGAGTCGGGAGCAGTACTTC	CASSFPRTSGSREQYF
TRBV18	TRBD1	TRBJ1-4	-	TGTGCCAGCTCGCACCGGGACAGATCCGAAAAACTGTTTTTT	CASSHRDRSEKLFF
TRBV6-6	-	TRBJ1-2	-	TGTGCCAGCAGTTACGGGACAAACTACTATGGCTACACCTTC	CASSYGTNYYGYTF
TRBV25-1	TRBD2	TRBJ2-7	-	TGTGCCAGCAGACTAGCGGGAGGTGCCTACGAGCAGTACTTC	CASRLAGGAYEQYF
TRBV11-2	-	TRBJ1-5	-	TGTGCCAGCAGCCTAGGGCCCGATCTGTGGCAGCCCCAGCATTTT	CASSLGPDLWQPQHF
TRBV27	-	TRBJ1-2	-	TGTGCCAGCAGTTTGGAGGGATCGGGTGGCTACACCTTC	CASSLEGSGGYTF
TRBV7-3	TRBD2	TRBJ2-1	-	TGTGCCAGCAGCTCGACTAGCGGGGATTACAATGAGCAGTTCTTC	CASSSTSGDYNEQFF
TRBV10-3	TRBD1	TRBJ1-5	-	TGTGCCATCAGTCCGGGACAGGGAAATCAGCCCCAGCATTTT	CAISPGQGNQPQHF
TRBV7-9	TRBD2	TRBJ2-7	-	TGTGCCAGCAGCTTAGGTTTTGGGGGAGGGATAAACTACGAGCAGTACTTC	CASSLGFGGGINYEQYF